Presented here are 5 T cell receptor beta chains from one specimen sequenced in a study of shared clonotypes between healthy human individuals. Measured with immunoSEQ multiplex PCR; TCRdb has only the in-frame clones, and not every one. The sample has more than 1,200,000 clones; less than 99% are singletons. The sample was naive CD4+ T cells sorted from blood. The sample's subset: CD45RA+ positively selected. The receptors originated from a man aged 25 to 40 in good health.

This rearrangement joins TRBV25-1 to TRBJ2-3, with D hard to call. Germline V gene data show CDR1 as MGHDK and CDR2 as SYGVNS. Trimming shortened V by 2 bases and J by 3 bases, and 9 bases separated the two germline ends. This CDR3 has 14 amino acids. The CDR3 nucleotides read TGTGCCAGCAGTGAAGTACACGATACAGATACGCAGTATTTT. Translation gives CASSEVHDTDTQYF. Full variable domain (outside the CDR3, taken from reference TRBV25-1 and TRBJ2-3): EADIYQTPRYLVIGTGKKITLECSQTMGHDKMYWYQQDPGMELHLIHYSYGVNSTEKGDLSSESTVSRIRTEHFPLTLESARPSHTSQYLCASSEVHDTDTQYFGPGTRLTVL.

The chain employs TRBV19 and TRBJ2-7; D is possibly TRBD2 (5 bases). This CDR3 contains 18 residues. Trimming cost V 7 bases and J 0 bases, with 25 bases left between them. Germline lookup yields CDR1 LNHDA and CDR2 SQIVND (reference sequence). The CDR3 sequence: CASTRRSEGRHSSYEQYF. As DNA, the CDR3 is TGTGCCAGTACCAGACGCTCTGAGGGTCGCCATAGCTCCTACGAGCAGTACTTC.

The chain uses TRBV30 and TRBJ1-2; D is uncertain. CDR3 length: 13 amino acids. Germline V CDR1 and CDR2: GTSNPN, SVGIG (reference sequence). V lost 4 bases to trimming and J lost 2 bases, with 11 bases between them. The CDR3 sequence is CAWKPAPNYGYTF. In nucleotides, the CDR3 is TGTGCCTGGAAGCCCGCCCCAAACTATGGCTACACCTTC.

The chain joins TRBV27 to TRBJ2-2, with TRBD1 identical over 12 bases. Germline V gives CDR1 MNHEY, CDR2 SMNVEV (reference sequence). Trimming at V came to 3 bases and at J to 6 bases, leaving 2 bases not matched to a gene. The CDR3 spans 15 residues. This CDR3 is CASSLGQGAAGELFF. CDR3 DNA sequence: TGTGCCAGCAGTTTGGGACAGGGGGCCGCCGGGGAGCTGTTTTTT.

The CDR3 loop is CASSSGTGMNTGELFF. CDR3 sequence (DNA): TGCGCCAGCAGCTCCGGGACAGGGATGAACACCGGGGAGCTGTTTTTT. This chain connects TRBV5-1 to TRBJ2-2; TRBD1 matches 9 bases. This CDR3 spans 16 amino acids. Germline CDR1 is SGHRS and CDR2 is YFSETQ. V lost 3 bases, J lost 1 base, and 4 bases stayed unmatched. Supplemented by reference TRBV5-1 and TRBJ2-2, the full variable domain reads KAGVTQTPRYLIKTRGQQVTLSCSPISGHRSVSWYQQTPGQGLQFLFEYFSETQRNKGNFPGRFSGRQFSNSRSEMNVSTLELGDSALYLCASSSGTGMNTGELFFGEGSRLTVL.